These 29 T cell receptor beta chains were all obtained from the same sample, sequenced in a study of CD8 T cells in ankylosing spondylitis. Study-wide findings and caveats: Characteristic of ankylosing spondylitis blood, it appeared, was a TCR beta motif comprising about 8 highly homologous variants.

Which antigens these TCRs recognize remains unknown. TCRdb itself ran the 5' RACE reads through MiXCR, one entry per CDR3 protein. The sample includes about 840,000 distinct CDR3 sequences, roughly 12% of them seen just once. The sequencing input was blood, either unsorted or a sorted T cell fraction (not recorded which). The source is a male donor with ankylosing spondylitis.

This clonotype was counted only a few times. The rearrangement uses TRBV12-3 or TRBV12-4 and TRBJ2-7, with D uncertain. The CDR3 covers 12 residues. V was clipped by 5 bases and J by 7 bases, with 12 bases between them. DNA for the CDR3: TGTGCCAGCAGTCTTCATTTAGGGGAGCAGTACTTC. This encodes CASSLHLGEQYF.

The V call is TRBV6-5, the J call TRBJ2-7, with D possibly matching TRBD2 (5 bases). Germline values: CDR1 MNHEY, CDR2 SVGAGI. CDR3 length equals 12 residues. V was pared by 8 bases and J by 6 bases, with 14 bases between. The CDR3 sequence is CASRTRVGEQYF. DNA of the CDR3: TGTGCCAGCCGAACGAGGGTGGGCGAGCAGTACTTC.

The rearrangement joins TRBV10-3 to TRBJ2-1, with 11 bases identical to TRBD2. Losses at the gene ends were 5 bases for V and 6 bases for J; bases not matched to a gene: 6. Germline CDR1 ENHRY, CDR2 SYGVKD. The CDR3 has 15 residues. In DNA form, the CDR3 reads TGTGCCATCAGTATAGCGGGAGGGCCAACCAATGAGCAGTTCTTC. It specifies CAISIAGGPTNEQFF.

This clonotype was observed a handful of times. The genes are TRBV7-8 and TRBJ1-4, with 9 positions matching TRBD1. The CDR3 contains 14 residues. Losses at the gene ends were 7 bases for V and 8 bases for J; bases not matched to a gene: 8. Germline values: CDR1 SGHVS, CDR2 FQNEAQ. This CDR3 reads CASTMGQGREKLFF. In nucleotides, the CDR3 is TGTGCCAGCACCATGGGACAGGGAAGGGAAAAACTGTTTTTT.

This clonotype was seen ten or more times. The genes are TRBV29-1 and TRBJ1-2; D gene ambiguous. This CDR3 contains 13 residues. Germline lookup yields CDR1 SQVTM and CDR2 ANQGSEA. V was trimmed by 0 bases and J by 8 bases, leaving 13 bases between them. The CDR3 sequence is CSVEDYYISGYTF. In DNA form, the CDR3 reads TGCAGCGTTGAAGATTATTATATCAGCGGCTACACCTTC.

This clonotype was recorded a few times. This chain links TRBV6-2 or TRBV6-3 with TRBJ2-1; 8 bases are a match to TRBD2. Losses at the gene ends were 2 bases for V and 13 bases for J; bases not matched to a gene: 4. The CDR3 has 12 residues. CDR1 and CDR2 from the germline V gene are MNHEY and SVGEGT. CDR3 in DNA: TGTGCCAGCAGTTACGGGAGCGGGAGTCAGTTCTTC. Translation gives CASSYGSGSQFF.

The chain uses TRBV18 and TRBJ2-5, with 8 bases matching TRBD2. V dropped 2 bases and J dropped 0; count of bases not matched to a gene: 8. This CDR3 comprises 17 residues. The germline V gene has CDR1 KGHSH and CDR2 LQKENI. CDR3 sequence (DNA): TGTGCCAGCTCACCAAAGAGGCCAGCGGGGGACCAAGAGACCCAGTACTTC. Translated: CASSPKRPAGDQETQYF.

In nucleotides, the CDR3 is TGCGCCAGCAGCTCCCTTCCAGGTGTCTCCTACGAGCAGTACTTC. It specifies CASSSLPGVSYEQYF. V gene TRBV5-1 combines with J gene TRBJ2-7; D is ambiguous. The CDR3 loop spans 15 amino acids. Trimming removed 3 bases at V and 0 bases at J, with 13 bases between. Germline CDR1 and CDR2: SGHRS and YFSETQ.

The V call is TRBV20-1, the J call TRBJ2-5; D is unresolved. Per the germline V gene, CDR1 is DFQATT and CDR2 is SNEGSKA (reference sequence). This CDR3 is 14 amino acids long. Deletions cut 3 bases from V and 0 bases from J, with 11 bases between. CDR3 DNA sequence: TGCAGTGCTAGTTCCCGGCTGCACCAAGAGACCCAGTACTTC. Translated: CSASSRLHQETQYF.

The chain couples TRBV7-6 to TRBJ2-7; 8 nucleotides align to TRBD1. V trimming: 5 bases; J trimming: 7 bases; junction bases outside the gene matches: 7. Germline V CDR1 and CDR2: SGHVS, FNYEAQ. This CDR3 has 13 amino acids. The CDR3 here is CASSQGALGEQYF. CDR3 nucleotides: TGTGCCAGCAGCCAGGGGGCCTTAGGGGAGCAGTACTTC.

The rearrangement links TRBV4-3 to TRBJ2-5; a weak D match, TRBD2 (6 bases). The germline CDR1 and CDR2 sequences are LGHNA and YSLEER. The germline V and J ends were trimmed by 1 base and 4 bases, with 10 bases remaining between them. CDR3 size: 14 residues. The CDR3 protein is CASSQGSAGETQYF. The CDR3 DNA is TGCGCCAGCAGCCAAGGGTCAGCGGGAGAGACCCAGTACTTC.

In its sample, this clonotype was seen a few times. V is TRBV20-1 and J is TRBJ2-3; 12 bases map to TRBD2. V trimming: 3 bases; J trimming: 6 bases; junction bases outside the gene matches: 16. This CDR3 has 18 residues. Germline CDR1 reads DFQATT; CDR2 reads SNEGSKA (reference sequence). The CDR3 nucleotides are TGCAGTGCTAGCCCCGTGGGGTCGACTAGCGGGGGAAGGGATACGCAGTATTTT. Its protein is CSASPVGSTSGGRDTQYF.

This clonotype was seen at least ten times. The rearrangement joins TRBV5-1 to TRBJ2-3; TRBD1 matches 8 bases. Germline CDR1 and CDR2: SGHRS and YFSETQ. This CDR3 region has 16 residues. The ends lost 4 bases at V and 4 bases at J; junction bases unmatched: 11. For the CDR3, the DNA is TGCGCCAGCAGCCCCGAACCGACAGGGGATGCAGATACGCAGTATTTT. Translated: CASSPEPTGDADTQYF. Using reference TRBV5-1 and TRBJ2-3 for the parts outside the CDR3, the full variable domain is KAGVTQTPRYLIKTRGQQVTLSCSPISGHRSVSWYQQTPGQGLQFLFEYFSETQRNKGNFPGRFSGRQFSNSRSEMNVSTLELGDSALYLCASSPEPTGDADTQYFGPGTRLTVL.

This clonotype occurred many times. J is TRBJ2-3 and V is TRBV11-2; D gene unclear. The CDR3 sequence is 13 residues long. Per germline, CDR1 SGHAT and CDR2 FQNNGV. The germline V and J ends were trimmed by 3 bases and 4 bases, with 8 bases remaining between them. CDR3 sequence reads: CASSLESADTQYF. The DNA for the CDR3 is TGTGCCAGCAGCTTGGAGAGTGCAGATACGCAGTATTTT. Full variable domain (missing parts from reference TRBV11-2 and TRBJ2-3): EAGVAQSPRYKIIEKRQSVAFWCNPISGHATLYWYQQILGQGPKLLIQFQNNGVVDDSQLPKDRFSAERLKGVDSTLKIQPAKLEDSAVYLCASSLESADTQYFGPGTRLTVL.

This clonotype was seen a handful of times. This sequence joins TRBV19 and TRBJ2-1, with D perhaps matching TRBD2 (6 bases). V was shortened by 5 bases and J by 2 bases, with 19 bases between the two germline ends. The CDR3 is made up of 17 amino acids. Germline V CDR1 and CDR2: LNHDA, SQIVND (reference sequence). CDR3 nucleotides: TGTGCCAGTAGTCCACCACGGTCGGGGGTCGCCTACAATGAGCAGTTCTTC. Protein product: CASSPPRSGVAYNEQFF.

This clonotype was seen more than once but under ten times. The V and J genes are TRBV4-2 and TRBJ2-5, with D tentatively TRBD2 (7 bases). Per the germline V gene, CDR1 is LGHNA and CDR2 is YNFKEQ. The length of the CDR3 is 18 residues. V was shortened by 0 bases and J by 1 base, with 18 bases between the two germline ends. The CDR3, as DNA: TGTGCCAGCAGCCAAGATCTTAGGGCGGGGGCGACCCAAGAGACCCAGTACTTC. Its protein is CASSQDLRAGATQETQYF.

This clonotype has only a few counts. V gene TRBV20-1 combines with J gene TRBJ2-1; D is possibly TRBD1 or TRBD2 (5 bases each). This CDR3 has 13 amino acids. The germline gives CDR1 DFQATT, CDR2 SNEGSKA (reference sequence). The germline V and J ends were trimmed by 1 base and 3 bases, with 7 bases remaining between them. CDR3 residues: CSARGDGYNEQFF. The CDR3 nucleotides read TGCAGTGCTAGAGGGGACGGCTACAATGAGCAGTTCTTC.

The sample holds a few counts of this clonotype. V gene TRBV12-3 or TRBV12-4 combines with J gene TRBJ2-7, with TRBD2 identical over 7 bases. Trimming at V came to 5 bases and at J to 3 bases, leaving 10 bases not matched to a gene. The CDR3 is 15 residues long. The CDR3 bases are TGTGCCAGCAGTCGCGGCGGGGGTCCCCGCTACGAGCAGTACTTC. This translates into CASSRGGGPRYEQYF.

This chain connects TRBV7-9 to TRBJ1-1; D not certain. V was shortened by 5 bases and J by 0 bases, with 4 bases between the two germline ends. This CDR3 comprises 12 residues. Germline assignment: CDR1 SEHNR and CDR2 FQNEAQ (reference sequence). This CDR3 reads CASSNLNTEAFF. In DNA, the CDR3 is TGTGCCAGCAGCAACTTGAACACTGAAGCTTTCTTT. The full variable domain, its missing parts supplied by reference TRBV7-9 and TRBJ1-1, is DTGVSQNPRHKITKRGQNVTFRCDPISEHNRLYWYRQTLGQGPEFLTYFQNEAQLEKSRLLSDRFSAERPKGSFSTLEIQRTEQGDSAMYLCASSNLNTEAFFGQGTRLTVV.

This clonotype was counted a few times. The chain has TRBV6-1 and TRBJ1-1; TRBD1 is a possible D gene (5 bases). Trimming stripped 6 bases from V and 6 bases from J, with 17 bases between. The V gene's germline CDR1 is MNHNS and CDR2 SASEGT. The CDR3 totals 14 residues. The CDR3 nucleotides read TGTGCCAGCAGACCGGGACCTGAGGACGCTGAAGCTTTCTTT. This codes for CASRPGPEDAEAFF.

This clonotype was seen a handful of times. DNA for the CDR3: TGCAGTGCTAGTAAAGGGATCTCCAGTGAAGCTTTCTTT. It translates to CSASKGISSEAFF. This rearrangement joins TRBV20-1 to TRBJ1-1, with D uncertain. V lost 3 bases, J lost 7 bases, and 15 bases lay in between. Looked up from germline, CDR1 is DFQATT and CDR2 is SNEGSKA (reference sequence). This CDR3 has 13 residues.

V and J are TRBV20-1 and TRBJ2-3; perhaps D is TRBD1 or TRBD2 (5 bases each). The CDR3 is made up of 15 amino acids. From germline, CDR1 is DFQATT and CDR2 SNEGSKA (reference sequence). Trimming stripped 1 base from V and 1 base from J, with 12 bases between. The CDR3 DNA follows: TGCAGTGCTAGAGTTTCTGGGGGAGGCACAGATACGCAGTATTTT. It yields the protein CSARVSGGGTDTQYF.

The J gene is TRBJ2-1, the V gene TRBV12-3 or TRBV12-4; 9 positions agree with TRBD2. J gave up 4 bases and V 1 base, and 11 bases lay outside the gene matches. The CDR3 length is 18 residues. CDR3 bases: TGTGCCAGCAGTTTAGGGGTCTTAGGCGGGAGGGTTTACAATGAGCAGTTCTTC. This encodes CASSLGVLGGRVYNEQFF.

There are a few counts of this clonotype. CDR3 coding DNA: TGTGCCACCAGTGATGTCAGCGGGGGCCCCAATGAGCAGTTCTTC. This encodes CATSDVSGGPNEQFF. The gene calls are TRBV24-1 and TRBJ2-1, with TRBD2 matching 8 bases. V trimming: 3 bases; J trimming: 6 bases; junction bases outside the gene matches: 6. The CDR3 is 15 amino acids. Per the germline V gene, CDR1 is KGHDR and CDR2 is SFDVKD.

This clonotype has at least ten counts. The CDR3 DNA reads TGTGCCAGCAGGCAGGGCGGAAACACCGGGGAGCTGTTTTTT. It yields the protein CASRQGGNTGELFF. The chain uses TRBV6-1 and TRBJ2-2; D is perhaps TRBD1 (5 bases). Between the trimmed V and J ends, which lost 6 bases and 2 bases, there was a span of 10 bases. The CDR3 totals 14 residues. In germline, CDR1 is MNHNS, CDR2 SASEGT.

This chain links TRBV20-1 with TRBJ2-1; the D gene is possibly TRBD2 (5 bases). The CDR3 is 14 amino acids. Trimming shortened V by 3 bases and J by 6 bases, and 15 bases separated the two germline ends. Germline V lookup: CDR1 DFQATT, CDR2 SNEGSKA (reference sequence). CDR3 loop: CSASENGMGNEQFF. In nucleotides, the CDR3 is TGCAGTGCTAGTGAGAACGGGATGGGCAATGAGCAGTTCTTC.

This clonotype has more than one count but fewer than ten. The chain joins TRBV5-1 to TRBJ1-1; 8 bases agree with TRBD1. The J segment lost 0 bases and the V segment lost 7 bases, leaving 5 bases of the junction unmatched. There are 14 residues in the CDR3. Germline V gene data show CDR1 as SGHRS and CDR2 as YFSETQ. For the CDR3, the DNA is TGCGCCAGCCGACAGGGGACCATGAACACTGAAGCTTTCTTT. It specifies CASRQGTMNTEAFF.

This clonotype was seen repeatedly, ten times or more. The chain's CDR3 is CASSSTSGSSYNEQFF. In nucleotides, the CDR3 is TGTGCCAGCAGTTCGACTAGCGGGAGCTCCTACAATGAGCAGTTCTTC. The chain links TRBV12-3 or TRBV12-4 to TRBJ2-1; TRBD2 matches 12 bases. Unmatched junction bases numbered 1, after V lost 4 bases and J lost 0 bases. The CDR3 extends over 16 amino acids.

This clonotype was counted only a few times. The chain uses TRBV20-1 and TRBJ1-4; D perhaps matches TRBD1 (6 bases). The V end was cut by 1 base, the J end by 7 bases, with 13 bases between. The germline CDR1 and CDR2 sequences are DFQATT and SNEGSKA (reference sequence). This CDR3 spans 14 amino acids. CDR3 protein: CSARVEGGSEKLFF. The CDR3 DNA is TGCAGTGCTAGAGTGGAGGGGGGAAGTGAAAAACTGTTTTTT.